The rows below give T cell receptor beta chains drawn from one sample of a study of T cells after somatic rescue of genetic block. Assay: immunoSEQ multiplex PCR; the TCRdb copy retains only in-frame clones and omits some. The table has roughly 11,000 clones, 70% to 75% seen once. What was sequenced was peripheral blood mononuclear cells (PBMCs). The receptors were gathered from a boy aged 5-17 years. CDR3s include the opening cysteine and the closing phenylalanine or tryptophan. Some rows have no size entry. The others give once, few or many, or a class for an expanded clone.

clone size,J gene,V gene,CDR3 protein
-,TRBJ2-3,TRBV7-9,CASSLARTDTQYF
-,TRBJ2-5,TRBV11-2,CASSSIAGGPETQYF
once,TRBJ1-6,TRBV19,CASSIGAGGGSPLHF
-,TRBJ1-1,TRBV6-5,CASSYQNTEAFF
-,TRBJ1-4,TRBV5-6,CASSLAGGAGEEKLFF
-,TRBJ2-3,TRBV7-3,CASSSDGGTDTQYF
once,TRBJ1-5,TRBV19,CASSIDTGGYQPQHF
once,TRBJ1-2,TRBV19,CASSTVRAYGYTF
-,TRBJ2-5,TRBV7-3,CASSPQLAGAKETQYF
-,TRBJ1-5,TRBV9,CASSVGQGVNQPQHF
-,TRBJ2-1,TRBV18,CASSPTYNEQFF
-,TRBJ1-6,TRBV11-2,CASSFTPSNSPLHF
-,TRBJ2-7,TRBV19,CASSTGLAGLYEQYF
-,TRBJ1-4,TRBV6-6,CASSYGGEGGKLFF
-,TRBJ2-3,TRBV4-1,CASSQGAYTTSGRATQYF
-,TRBJ1-1,TRBV7-9,CASSGRTGRTGTEAFF
-,TRBJ2-1,TRBV11-2,CASSWGLASYNEQFF
-,TRBJ2-3,TRBV9,CASSVTDRGDRDTQYF
-,TRBJ1-5,TRBV19,CASSTTPFSNQPQHF
-,TRBJ2-1,TRBV5-1,CASSSLRGYNEQFF
-,TRBJ2-2,TRBV10-1,CASSAIEGTGELFF
-,TRBJ2-7,TRBV6-5,CASSRGSGLYEQYF
few,TRBJ2-1,TRBV5-4,CASSLRGRKDEQFF
-,TRBJ2-7,TRBV10-2,CASSEVGGGHEQYF
few,TRBJ2-1,TRBV19,CASSSDAGGAVEQFF
-,TRBJ1-6,TRBV27,CASTIAGLPVSSYNSPLHF
-,TRBJ2-3,TRBV7-3,CASSLGLDTQYF
-,TRBJ2-5,TRBV2,CASSDFRNPDPQYF
-,TRBJ1-1,TRBV5-4,CASSLDTRGRVSTEAFF
-,TRBJ2-1,TRBV19,CASRQGYNEQFF
-,TRBJ1-1,TRBV29-1,CSVDRAGEAFF
-,TRBJ2-7,TRBV7-3,CASSLESGEPQYEQYF
-,TRBJ2-3,TRBV27,CASSLRGLAGISDTQYF
few,TRBJ2-5,TRBV27,CASSFSQGGETQYF
-,TRBJ2-7,TRBV28,CASSSTGLSSYEQYF
-,TRBJ2-5,TRBV5-1,CASSFRTGLQETQYF
-,TRBJ1-2,TRBV6-1,CASSEARGRGFRGGYTF
-,TRBJ1-2,TRBV6-5,CASSYLSNNYGYTF
-,TRBJ2-2,TRBV11-1,CASSGLAGGPLRGGELFF
-,TRBJ2-3,TRBV5-4,CASSFIPTSGSTDTQYF
-,TRBJ2-3,TRBV19,CATTHPGGPDTRYF
-,TRBJ2-5,TRBV5-1,CASSLPRREEQETQYF
-,TRBJ2-2,TRBV5-1,CASSLEFLGELFF
-,TRBJ2-7,TRBV30,CAWKWEGHEQYF
once,TRBJ2-3,TRBV5-1,CASSLTGLSTDTQYF
-,TRBJ2-3,TRBV18,CASSPGFAGGTDTQYF
-,TRBJ2-6,TRBV19,CASSPPRVTGANVLTF
-,TRBJ2-7,TRBV6-6,CASTPRGLYEQYF
hyperexpanded,TRBJ1-2,TRBV7-9,CASSSSQWAPSYGYTF
-,TRBJ1-5,TRBV27,CASSLLWGRGNQPQHF
once,TRBJ1-2,TRBV11-2,CASSFDPGDSHYGYTF
-,TRBJ2-7,TRBV6-5,CASSYGRTGFPNEQYF